This TCR beta chain was retrieved from a study of regulatory T cells in long-lasting Graves disease. Study-wide background: Graves' disease counted as persistent after over 5 years of antithyroid drugs with positive TSH receptor antibodies.

This clonotype was picked up many times. Arm-PCR with iRepertoire HTBI primers amplified the CDR3 regions for these TCR beta libraries. In the original workflow: Looking across samples, the authors found approximately 60 TRBV and fewer than 15 TRBJ segments. In TCRdb, the multiplex PCR reads were re-called with MiXCR into one record per CDR3 protein. TCRdb's processing, not the authors' own work, is the source of the V and J calls. The sample includes hundreds of thousands of distinct CDR3 sequences, about 20% seen only once; the top ten take over 7.5%. Specified time point: persistent/refractory GD, antithyroid drugs over 5 years with positive TRAb. PBMC RNA served as the TCR library source. From germline, CDR1 is ENHRY and CDR2 SYGVKD. The CDR3 contains 14 residues. Trimming left V 2 bases short and J 4 bases short, with 11 bases between.

The material sequenced was peripheral blood mononuclear cells (PBMCs), taken when the disease was refractory, from a patient treated with antithyroid drugs. This chain joins TRBV10-3 and TRBJ1-2, with D maybe TRBD1 (6 bases). The TCR sequence derives from a female donor with Graves disease. CDR3 sequence reads: CAISEEGVGYGYTF. The CDR3 DNA sequence: TGTGCCATCAGTGAGGAGGGGGTCGGCTATGGCTACACCTTC.